This entry features one T cell receptor beta chain sequence. These data come from a study of blood T cell repertoires in COVID-19. TCRdb's table, derived via immunoSEQ multiplex PCR, lists solely in-frame clones and lacks some. This repertoire shows about 250,000 clones, about 89% found once; its top ten account for 1.5% to 2%. Trimming cost V 6 bases and J 5 bases, with 11 bases left between them. This CDR3 is 13 amino acids long. Germline lookup yields CDR1 KGHSH and CDR2 LQKENI. Sequencing input: peripheral blood. The chain combines TRBV18 with TRBJ1-5; D unresolved. This TCR came from a woman aged 55-75 years who had recovered from COVID-19. The CDR3 sequence is CASSLRGDQPQHF. In DNA, the CDR3 is TGTGCCAGCTCCCTCAGAGGAGATCAGCCCCAGCATTTT.